The 5 T cell receptor beta chains reported below all come from one sample, sequenced in a study of tumor-infiltrating lymphocytes in primary liver carcinoma. Each 20-30 mg portion of unsorted bulk tissue served as the source for co-extraction of RNA and DNA. The researchers produced TCR beta cDNA from 500 ng total RNA with a constant-region primer. A slightly modified ARM-PCR protocol with three nested multiplex PCR rounds produced these TCR beta libraries. Both of the initial two PCR rounds ran for around 10 cycles and employed TRBV1-TRBV30 forward primers alongside a C-beta reverse primer. TCRdb re-derived calls from the multiplex PCR reads in MiXCR, one entry per CDR3 protein. The sample has some 110,000 distinct CDR3 sequences, approximately 82% seen once. Sequences were obtained from liver tumor tissue from sampling region 3. Subset here: tumor region T3, left-lateral pole. The receptors here all came from a man aged 35 to 55 with primary liver carcinoma and hepatitis B virus infection.

Of note for this clonotype: A much larger clone lies a single base off, so this may be a read error. The chain couples TRBV5-1 to TRBJ2-2, with D perhaps TRBD2 (5 bases). The length of the CDR3 is 15 residues. The V gene's germline CDR1 is SGHRS and CDR2 YFSETQ. The CDR3 is CASSLAMGSTGELLF. The CDR3 DNA reads as TGCGCCAGCAGCTTGGCCATGGGGAGCACCGGGGAGCTGCTTTTT.

In the case of this clonotype: One junction end does not reproduce the germline sequence, and a read error may be involved. CDR3 DNA sequence: TGTGCCATCAGCGGCGAGGGCGAGACCCAGTACTTC. It specifies CAISGEGETQYF. V is TRBV9 and J is TRBJ2-5; the D gene is possibly TRBD2 (5 bases). Germline assignment: CDR1 SGDLS and CDR2 YYNGEE. This CDR3 has 12 amino acids.

Points on this clonotype: One end of the junction is discordant with germline, which a read error may explain. The chain employs TRBV7-8 and TRBJ2-3; 7 nucleotides match TRBD2. The germline V gene has CDR1 SGHVS and CDR2 FQNEAQ. This CDR3 contains 11 residues. CDR3 loop: CASSAGDTQFF. The DNA for the CDR3 is TGTGCCAGCAGCGCGGGAGATACTCAGTTTTTT.

The J gene is TRBJ2-2, the V gene TRBV29-1; D remains ambiguous. This CDR3 spans 11 amino acids. CDR1 SQVTM and CDR2 ANQGSEA come from the germline V gene. The CDR3 here is CGAVDPGELFF. The CDR3, as DNA: TGCGGCGCGGTGGATCCCGGGGAGCTGTTTTTT.

The V and J genes are TRBV7-2 and TRBJ2-1; 10 bases fit TRBD2. In germline, CDR1 is SGHTA, CDR2 FQGNSA. This CDR3 has 15 amino acids. V shed 5 bases, J shed 4 bases, and the junction held 5 bases outside the gene matches. The DNA for the CDR3 is TGTGCCAGCAGCGTGGGACTAGCGAGATACAATGAGCAGTTCTTC. Protein product: CASSVGLARYNEQFF.